This T cell receptor (beta chain) was obtained from a study of OX40 agonist ivuxolimab in advanced cancers. Study-wide context: Intravenous ivuxolimab was administered to patients every 2 weeks at 0.01 to 10 mg/kg.

The repertoire was sequenced with immunoSEQ multiplex PCR; TCRdb's copy has only in-frame clones and lacks some. The data hold 69,000 or so clones, with 82% observed a single time. The CDR3 loop spans 13 amino acids. Germline V gene lookup returns CDR1 SGDLS and CDR2 YYNGEE. Trimming removed 2 bases from V and 3 bases from J, with 7 bases in between. The study's findings and limits: With doses of 0.1 to 3.0 mg/kg, CD4+ and CD8+ blood T cells had undergone clonal expansion by week 6.

On this clone itself: No antigen is known for it. Other DNA sequences in the sample encode the same CDR3.

This chain links TRBV9 with TRBJ2-3; D unresolved. This TCR was sampled from an adult with an advanced solid tumor such as melanoma, head and neck, liver or kidney cancer. Sequences were derived from CD4+ or CD8+ T cells sorted from blood, sampled in a trial of the OX40 agonist ivuxolimab. CDR3 DNA: TGTGCCAGCAGCGTGTTAGAAACAGATACGCAGTATTTT. It codes for CASSVLETDTQYF.